A selection of T cell receptor beta chains follows, all from one sample in a study of T cell responses to AZD1222 COVID-19 vaccine. Produced via immunoSEQ multiplex PCR; TCRdb's table is partial and in-frame only. The table has some 150,000 clones, approximately 89% seen once. The material was peripheral blood, obtained on day 0 of AZD1222 vaccination. The receptor set was obtained from an adult in good health. Both conserved end residues are part of each CDR3. A D gene is named only where the DNA matches it firmly. Clone sizes are given selectively: once, few, many, or a class where the clone is expanded.

size	V	D	J	DNA	CDR3
-	TRBV6-1	-	TRBJ2-5	TGTGCCAGCAGTGAGGTAGGGGGGTCTACCGGGACCCAGTACTTC	CASSEVGGSTGTQYF
-	TRBV13	TRBD1	TRBJ1-2	TGTGCCAGCAGCCAAGGACAGGGGACCACGGCTAACTATGGCTACACCTTC	CASSQGQGTTANYGYTF
-	TRBV6-1	TRBD1	TRBJ1-1	TGTGCCAGCAGTCCCCGACAGGGACTGAACACTGAAGCTTTCTTT	CASSPRQGLNTEAFF
-	TRBV5-6	-	TRBJ1-1	TGTGCCAGCAGCTTGGTCGACAGGCTGGACACTGAAGCTTTCTTT	CASSLVDRLDTEAFF
-	TRBV5-1	-	TRBJ2-5	TGCGCCAGCAGCTTAGGGTACCGGAGTAGTGGGCAAGAGACCCAGTACTTC	CASSLGYRSSGQETQYF
-	TRBV2	-	TRBJ2-1	TGTGCCAGCAGACCAACGGGGGAAAACAATGAGCAGTTCTTC	CASRPTGENNEQFF
-	TRBV30	TRBD1	TRBJ1-2	TGTGCCTGGAAATCGACAGGGGGCTTTTATGGCTACACCTTC	CAWKSTGGFYGYTF
-	TRBV5-4	-	TRBJ2-7	TGTGCCAGCACCCCTGGTCCATCCCAAGCCTACGAGCAGTACTTC	CASTPGPSQAYEQYF
-	TRBV6-4	TRBD2	TRBJ2-3	TGTGCCAGCAGCACTCTAGCGGGAGATACGCAGTATTTT	CASSTLAGDTQYF
-	TRBV28	-	TRBJ1-6	TGTGCCAGCAGTTTGTTGGACACCGGAATCTATTCACCCCTCCACTTT	CASSLLDTGIYSPLHF
-	TRBV19	-	TRBJ1-5	TGTGCCACCTCTCCGGGGGTGAATCAGCCCCAGCATTTT	CATSPGVNQPQHF
-	TRBV11-2	-	TRBJ2-1	TGTGCCAGCAGTCAAAGTTCAGGGTATCTCTACAATGAGCAGTTCTTC	CASSQSSGYLYNEQFF
few	TRBV20-1	-	TRBJ2-1	TGCAGTGCGGACTCCCACAATGAGCAGTTCTTC	CSADSHNEQFF
-	TRBV7-3	-	TRBJ2-3	TGTGCCAGCAGCCAATTGGGGGCAGATACGCAGTATTTT	CASSQLGADTQYF
-	TRBV24-1	TRBD1	TRBJ2-5	TGTGCCACCAGTGACCCGGGACAGGGGGCTGAGACCCAGTACTTC	CATSDPGQGAETQYF
-	TRBV10-2	-	TRBJ2-7	TGCGCCAGCAGTGACCCCGTGGGGAGCTCCTACGAGCAGTACTTC	CASSDPVGSSYEQYF
-	TRBV19	TRBD2	TRBJ2-3	TGTGCCAGTAGTAAGAGACTAGCAGGCACAGATACGCAGTATTTT	CASSKRLAGTDTQYF
-	TRBV6-6	-	TRBJ1-6	TGTGCCAGCACCCCCAGGGCGTGGAATTCACCCCTCCACTTT	CASTPRAWNSPLHF
-	TRBV5-4	-	TRBJ2-4	TGTGCCAGCAGCTTCACGGCGGGTCCCCGAAATTTAGCCAAAAACATTCAGTACTTC	CASSFTAGPRNLAKNIQYF
few	TRBV6-5	-	TRBJ1-2	TGTGCCAGCAGAAACCGCAGGGTGTATGGCTACACCTTC	CASRNRRVYGYTF
-	TRBV5-4	-	TRBJ2-6	TGTGCCAGCAGCCCCTTCGGGGCCAACGTCCTGACTTTC	CASSPFGANVLTF
-	TRBV6-2/TRBV6-3	-	TRBJ2-1	TGTGCCAGCAGTTACTATGGACCCTACAATGAGCAGTTCTTC	CASSYYGPYNEQFF
-	TRBV30	-	TRBJ1-5	TGTGCCTGGAGAGCTCAGGGAAAACAGCCCCAGCATTTT	CAWRAQGKQPQHF
few	TRBV19	-	TRBJ2-3	TGTGCCAGTAGAACCTACCCCACTAGCACAGATACGCAGTATTTT	CASRTYPTSTDTQYF
-	TRBV2	-	TRBJ1-1	TGTGCCAGCAGTGCTGGGGGGCGGAACACTGAAGCTTTCTTT	CASSAGGRNTEAFF
-	TRBV29-1	-	TRBJ1-1	TGCAGCGCCGAGACCAGGGTGAACACTGAAGCTTTCTTT	CSAETRVNTEAFF
-	TRBV7-8	-	TRBJ1-4	TGTGCCAGCAGCTTAGATTGGGGAAATGAAAAACTGTTTTTT	CASSLDWGNEKLFF
once	TRBV19	TRBD1	TRBJ1-2	TGTGCCAGTAGTATTGATCGGAGGGGACAGGGCTATGGCTACACCTTC	CASSIDRRGQGYGYTF
-	TRBV2	TRBD1	TRBJ1-2	TGTGCCAGCAGTGAATTGGGACAGGGGGCGTCCGGCTACACCTTC	CASSELGQGASGYTF
medium-sized	TRBV27	TRBD1	TRBJ2-2	TGTGCCAGCAGAGAAGGGGACAGGGAGACCGGGGAGCTGTTTTTT	CASREGDRETGELFF
once	TRBV7-3	-	TRBJ2-3	TGTGCCAGCAGCTCCCAAGGACTGACTAGCACAGATACGCAGTATTTT	CASSSQGLTSTDTQYF
-	TRBV30	-	TRBJ1-2	TGTGCCTGGAGTGGGACAGCCTATGGCTACACCTTC	CAWSGTAYGYTF
-	TRBV7-8	TRBD1	TRBJ2-7	TGTGCCAGCAGCTTAGGGGACAGGAAATACGAGCAGTACTTC	CASSLGDRKYEQYF
-	TRBV7-2	-	TRBJ1-2	TGTGCCAGCAGCTTAGGCGCAGGGTCGGGCTATGGCTACACCTTC	CASSLGAGSGYGYTF
-	TRBV4-1	-	TRBJ2-7	TGCGCCAGCAGCCAAGGAGTTGGATCCTACGAGCAGTACTTC	CASSQGVGSYEQYF
-	TRBV7-3	-	TRBJ1-6	TGTGCCAGCAGCTTAATGGAACGGTCACCCCTCCACTTT	CASSLMERSPLHF
-	TRBV30	-	TRBJ1-2	TGTGCCTGGAGTGTAGGGGCCGGGTTTGTTGCCTTC	CAWSVGAGFVAF
-	TRBV19	-	TRBJ2-7	TGTGCCAGTAGTATAGTTGGGGGTCTCTACGAGCAGTACTTC	CASSIVGGLYEQYF
-	TRBV7-9	-	TRBJ1-1	TGTGCCAGCAGCTTAGTCGGGGTTGAAGCTTTCTTT	CASSLVGVEAFF
-	TRBV27	-	TRBJ1-1	TGTGCCAGCAGTTTAACCACGAACACTGAAGCTTTCTTT	CASSLTTNTEAFF
-	TRBV18	-	TRBJ2-5	TGTGCCAGCTCCGCAGCTCGTCCGCAAGAGACCCAGTACTTC	CASSAARPQETQYF
-	TRBV19	-	TRBJ1-3	TGTGCCAGTAGTATTCAGGCCTCTGGAAACACCATATATTTT	CASSIQASGNTIYF
-	TRBV30	TRBD1	TRBJ1-5	TGTGCCTGGAGGGACAGGGGGAGGAATCAGCCCCAGCATTTT	CAWRDRGRNQPQHF
-	TRBV6-5	-	TRBJ1-1	TGTGCCTCGATGGCAACGAACACTGAAGCTTTCTTT	CASMATNTEAFF
few	TRBV5-4	TRBD1	TRBJ2-7	TGTGCCAGCAGCTTACGGACAGGGGGCTTCTACGAGCAGTACTTC	CASSLRTGGFYEQYF
-	TRBV2	TRBD1	TRBJ1-1	TGTGCCAGCAGTTCCCCCGACAGGGGCAACACTGAAGCTTTCTTT	CASSSPDRGNTEAFF
-	TRBV7-6	-	TRBJ1-4	TGTGCCAGCAGCCCGCTTCAGGGGCCGGCTAATGAAAAACTGTTTTTT	CASSPLQGPANEKLFF
-	TRBV6-5	-	TRBJ1-1	TGTGCCAGCAGTTACTGGAGGGGGGACACTGAAGCTTTCTTT	CASSYWRGDTEAFF
-	TRBV9	TRBD1	TRBJ2-3	TGTGCCAGCAGCCTCCCATTTGGACAGGCAAGGGAGACAGATACGCAGTATTTT	CASSLPFGQARETDTQYF
-	TRBV4-2	-	TRBJ1-1	TGTGCCAGCAGCCCGACCGGGACGTCGGAAGCTTTCTTT	CASSPTGTSEAFF
-	TRBV5-1	-	TRBJ2-5	TGCGCCAGCAGCTTCGGGCCAACCCAAGAGACCCAGTACTTC	CASSFGPTQETQYF
-	TRBV10-3	TRBD2	TRBJ2-7	TGTGCCATCAGTGAGGGACTAGCGGGAGGTTACTTC	CAISEGLAGGYF
-	TRBV3-1/TRBV3-2	-	TRBJ2-7	TGTGCCAGCAGCATCGGGGTTTCATCCTACGAGCAGTACTTC	CASSIGVSSYEQYF
-	TRBV5-4	-	TRBJ1-2	TGTGCCAGCAGCCCTTACAGGGAGTATGGCTACACCTTC	CASSPYREYGYTF
-	TRBV7-9	-	TRBJ1-2	TGTGCCAGCAGCCCGGACGCTAACTATGGCTACACCTTC	CASSPDANYGYTF
-	TRBV7-6	TRBD1	TRBJ1-6	TGTGCCAGCAGCTTAGGAAGACAGGGCAGAGGATCACCCCTCCACTTT	CASSLGRQGRGSPLHF